The entry that follows covers one T cell receptor (beta chain) sequence. Its binding antigen is unknown. Qualities for individual bases were not recorded, and no much larger clone is one base off. The time point label corresponds to: baseline before first vaccination. The vaccinee samples were drawn from two UK trials, COV001 and COV002, one of which was a single-blind randomized controlled phase 2/3 trial testing AZD1222 (ChAdOx1 nCoV-19) in healthy adults. For TCRbeta chain sequencing, PBMC samples from trial participants were taken at day 0 and at day 28 after the second dose. The source of the sample is a study of T cell responses to AZD1222 COVID-19 vaccine (dated by TCRdb to the early 2020s). The study in broad terms: AZD1222 recipients with second doses at about 4 weeks or about 12 weeks were pooled, because spike-specific TCR depth and breadth did not differ between schedules. Trial participants were enrolled by age into subgroups of 18-55, 56-69 and 70-plus years, and about 150, 27 and 61 TCR-sequenced participants, respectively, were included in these subgroups. TCR sequencing covered 230 to 250 trial participants: around 210 given two doses of AZD1222 and approximately 26 given two doses of MenACWY control vaccine. What the research found in general, with its limitations: In the small 56-69-year group, the increase in depth fell short of significance, most likely because of low power. Reportedly, close to half of the unique spike-specific TCRs recognized epitopes lying outside the regions that are mutated in the B.1.351 and B.1.1.7 variants. After two AZD1222 doses, both the breadth and the depth of spike-specific TCRs were significantly higher than at day 0 and than in MenACWY recipients. Vaccine-associated CD4 TCRs spanned the whole spike protein, with dominant responses in regions 160-218 and 743-854. Because no day 14 peak-response samples were available, the repertoires could be characterized only after the peak T cell response. Only six AZD1222 recipients were SARS-CoV-2 seropositive at baseline, limiting conclusions about previously exposed vaccinees. Participants were mostly white British, with more females than males. The authors suggested clonal diversity may have been underestimated.

The CDR3 regions of human TCRbeta chains were subjected to immunosequencing. Regarding the original processing steps: TCRs in the repertoires were compared against a reference library of SARS-CoV-2-specific TCRs that had been generated with the MIRA antigen-specificity platform. Breadth meant the fraction of unique TCRs that were SARS-CoV-2-associated, whereas depth meant the fraction of total T cells that were SARS-CoV-2-associated. Using the MIRA data, every spike-specific TCR was mapped to the spike region that the TCR reacted to and assigned to either a CD4 or a CD8 class. Log10-transformed breadth and depth values were compared by one-way ANOVA with Sidak's multiple comparisons tests. Sourced from immuneACCESS, this table was stored by TCRdb with only in-frame sequences that have V and J called. A share of the clones is absent; for the studies checked, an unresolved V gene accounts for under half, and the remainder has no known explanation. The V and J calls and the clone size are those of that table, but D and trimming were determined from the DNA. This sample comprises some 110,000 clones, around 91% of them detected only once. The ten largest clones capture 1.7% of the sample.

V is trimmed back by 3 bases and J by 3 bases, and the junction contains 6 bases that no gene match accounts for. The CDR3 holds 15 amino acids from the cysteine to the phenylalanine. Kept here is only the CDR3 DNA, which spans 45 bases and is read in frame from base 1. CDR1 and CDR2 are read off the germline V gene as LGHNA and YSLEER. The source is an adult in good health. Material: peripheral blood, obtained on day 0 of AZD1222 vaccination. The chain uses TRBV4-3 and TRBJ1-1; the junction holds 8 bases that match TRBD1. Here the CDR3 is given as CASSHLDREDTEAFF. In nucleotide form, the sequence is TGCGCCAGCAGCCACTTGGACAGGGAGGACACTGAAGCTTTCTTT.